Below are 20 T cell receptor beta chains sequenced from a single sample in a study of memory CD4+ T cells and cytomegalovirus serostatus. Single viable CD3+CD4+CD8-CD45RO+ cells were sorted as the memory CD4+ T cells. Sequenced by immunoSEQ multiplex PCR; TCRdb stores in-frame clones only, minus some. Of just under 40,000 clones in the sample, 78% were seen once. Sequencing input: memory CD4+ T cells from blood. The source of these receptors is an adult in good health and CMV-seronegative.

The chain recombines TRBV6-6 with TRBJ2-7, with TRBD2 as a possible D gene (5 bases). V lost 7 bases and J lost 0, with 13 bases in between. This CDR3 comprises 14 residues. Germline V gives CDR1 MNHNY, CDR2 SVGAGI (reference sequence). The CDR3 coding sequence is TGTGCCAGCACCTCCGGAGGCCTCTCCTACGAGCAGTACTTC. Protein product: CASTSGGLSYEQYF.

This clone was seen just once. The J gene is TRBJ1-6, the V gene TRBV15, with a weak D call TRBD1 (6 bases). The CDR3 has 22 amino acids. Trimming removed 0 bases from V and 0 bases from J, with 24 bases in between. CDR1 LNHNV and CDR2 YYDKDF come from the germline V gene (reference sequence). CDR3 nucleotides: TGTGCCACCAGCAGAGATTCAATCCAGGCAGGACAGATAGGCTCCTATAATTCACCCCTCCACTTT. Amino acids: CATSRDSIQAGQIGSYNSPLHF.

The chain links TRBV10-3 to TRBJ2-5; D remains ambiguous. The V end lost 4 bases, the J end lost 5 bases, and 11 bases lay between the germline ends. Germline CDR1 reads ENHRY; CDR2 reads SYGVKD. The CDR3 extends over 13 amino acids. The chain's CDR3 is CAISVGLQETQYF. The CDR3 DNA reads TGTGCCATCAGTGTAGGCTTGCAGGAGACCCAGTACTTC.

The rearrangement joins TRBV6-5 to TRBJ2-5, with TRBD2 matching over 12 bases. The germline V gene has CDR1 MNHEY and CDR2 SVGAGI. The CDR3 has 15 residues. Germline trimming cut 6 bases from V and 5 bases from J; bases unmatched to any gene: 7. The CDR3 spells CASRASGGAGETQYF. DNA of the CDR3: TGTGCCAGCAGGGCTAGCGGGGGGGCAGGGGAGACCCAGTACTTC.

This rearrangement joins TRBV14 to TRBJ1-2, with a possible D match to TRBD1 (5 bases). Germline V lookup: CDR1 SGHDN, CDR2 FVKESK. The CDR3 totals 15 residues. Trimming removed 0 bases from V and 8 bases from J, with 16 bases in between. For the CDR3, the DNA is TGTGCCAGCAGCCAAGAAATTGGGCAGGGATTAGGCTACACCTTC. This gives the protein CASSQEIGQGLGYTF.

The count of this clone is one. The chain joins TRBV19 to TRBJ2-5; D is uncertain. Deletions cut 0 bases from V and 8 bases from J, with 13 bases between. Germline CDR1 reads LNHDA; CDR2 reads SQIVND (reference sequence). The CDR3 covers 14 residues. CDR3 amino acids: CASSIENSPLTQYF. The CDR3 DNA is TGTGCCAGTAGTATAGAGAACAGCCCCCTCACCCAGTACTTC.

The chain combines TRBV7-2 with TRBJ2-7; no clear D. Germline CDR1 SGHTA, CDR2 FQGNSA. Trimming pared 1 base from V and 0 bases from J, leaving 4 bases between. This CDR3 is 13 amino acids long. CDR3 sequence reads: CASSLGNSYEQYF. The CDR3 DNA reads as TGTGCCAGCAGCTTAGGCAACTCCTACGAGCAGTACTTC.

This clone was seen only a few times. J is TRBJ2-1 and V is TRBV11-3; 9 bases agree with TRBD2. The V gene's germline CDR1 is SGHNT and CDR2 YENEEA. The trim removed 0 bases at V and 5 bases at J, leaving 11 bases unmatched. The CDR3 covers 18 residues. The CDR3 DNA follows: TGTGCCAGCAGCTTAGATCTTGCTGGGTTAGCGGGGGACAATGAGCAGTTCTTC. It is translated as CASSLDLAGLAGDNEQFF.

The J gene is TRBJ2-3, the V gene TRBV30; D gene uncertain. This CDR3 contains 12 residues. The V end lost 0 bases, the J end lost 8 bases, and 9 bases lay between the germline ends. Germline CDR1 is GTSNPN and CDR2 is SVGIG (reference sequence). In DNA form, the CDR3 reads TGTGCCTGGAGTGTGGAACGGCGTACGCAGTATTTT. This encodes CAWSVERRTQYF.

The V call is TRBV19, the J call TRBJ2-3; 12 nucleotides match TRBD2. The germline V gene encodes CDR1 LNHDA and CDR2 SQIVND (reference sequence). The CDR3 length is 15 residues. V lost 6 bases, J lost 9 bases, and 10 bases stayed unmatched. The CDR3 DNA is TGTGCCAGTAGCAGGACTAGCGGGGAAGGGAGGACGCAGTATTTT. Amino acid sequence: CASSRTSGEGRTQYF.

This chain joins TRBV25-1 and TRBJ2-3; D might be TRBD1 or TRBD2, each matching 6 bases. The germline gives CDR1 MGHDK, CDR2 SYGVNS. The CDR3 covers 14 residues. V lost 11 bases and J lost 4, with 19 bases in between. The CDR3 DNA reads TGTGCCTCCCGGGGGCCTATCGTTTCAGATACGCAGTATTTT. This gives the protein CASRGPIVSDTQYF.

Written as DNA, the CDR3 is TGTGCCAGCAGCCCGCGTAGTACCCCCTGGCAGGCCCATGGCTACACCTTC. Translating gives CASSPRSTPWQAHGYTF. The chain is built from TRBV9 and TRBJ1-2, with D uncertain. The CDR3 consists of 17 residues. Trimming pared 4 bases from V and 6 bases from J, leaving 25 bases between. From germline, CDR1 is SGDLS and CDR2 YYNGEE.

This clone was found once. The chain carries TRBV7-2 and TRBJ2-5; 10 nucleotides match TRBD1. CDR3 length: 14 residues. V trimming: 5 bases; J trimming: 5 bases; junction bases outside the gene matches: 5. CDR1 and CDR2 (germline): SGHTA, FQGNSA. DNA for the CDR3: TGTGCCAGCAGCCCGCGGACAGGGGGGGAGACCCAGTACTTC. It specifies CASSPRTGGETQYF.

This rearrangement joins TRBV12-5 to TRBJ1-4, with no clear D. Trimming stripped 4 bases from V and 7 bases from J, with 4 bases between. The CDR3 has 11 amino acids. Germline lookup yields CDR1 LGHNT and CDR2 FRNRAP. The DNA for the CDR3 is TGTGCTAGTGGTTGGCGTGAAAAACTGTTTTTT. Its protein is CASGWREKLFF.

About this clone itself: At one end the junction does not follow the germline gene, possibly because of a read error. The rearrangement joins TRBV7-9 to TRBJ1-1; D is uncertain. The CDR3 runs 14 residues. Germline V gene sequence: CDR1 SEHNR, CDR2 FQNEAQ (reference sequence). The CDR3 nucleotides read TGTGCCAGCAGCTTGGGCGGTTTGAACTCTGAAGCTTTCTTT. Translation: CASSLGGLNSEAFF.

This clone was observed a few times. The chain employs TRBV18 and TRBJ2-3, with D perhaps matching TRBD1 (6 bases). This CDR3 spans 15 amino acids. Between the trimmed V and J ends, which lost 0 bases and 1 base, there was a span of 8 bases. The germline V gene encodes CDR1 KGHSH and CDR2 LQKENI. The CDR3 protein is CASSPPNRGTDTQYF. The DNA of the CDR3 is TGTGCCAGCTCACCACCGAACAGGGGCACAGATACGCAGTATTTT.

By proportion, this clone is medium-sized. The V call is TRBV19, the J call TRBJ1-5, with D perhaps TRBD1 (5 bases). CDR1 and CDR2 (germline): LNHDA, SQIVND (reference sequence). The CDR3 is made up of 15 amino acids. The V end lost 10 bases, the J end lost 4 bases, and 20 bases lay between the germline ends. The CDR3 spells CATSPSGGGNQPQHF. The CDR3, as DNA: TGTGCCACCTCACCTTCCGGGGGGGGGAATCAGCCCCAGCATTTT.

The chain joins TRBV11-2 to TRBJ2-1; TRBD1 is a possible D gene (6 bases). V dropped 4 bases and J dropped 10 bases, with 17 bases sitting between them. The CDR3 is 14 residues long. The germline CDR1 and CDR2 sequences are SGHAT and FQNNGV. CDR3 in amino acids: CASSSRDTTPEQFF. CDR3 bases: TGTGCCAGCAGCTCCCGGGACACAACACCCGAGCAGTTCTTC.

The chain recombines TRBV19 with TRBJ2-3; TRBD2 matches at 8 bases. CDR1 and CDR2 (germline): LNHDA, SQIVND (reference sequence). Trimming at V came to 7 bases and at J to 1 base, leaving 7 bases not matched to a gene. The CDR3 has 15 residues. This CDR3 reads CASTDGGAGTDTQYF. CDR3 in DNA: TGTGCCAGTACGGACGGGGGGGCGGGCACAGATACGCAGTATTTT.

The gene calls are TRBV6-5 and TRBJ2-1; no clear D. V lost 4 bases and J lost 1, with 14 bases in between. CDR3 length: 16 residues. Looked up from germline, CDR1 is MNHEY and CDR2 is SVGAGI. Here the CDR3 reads CASSFLDQRSYNEQFF. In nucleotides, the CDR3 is TGTGCCAGCAGTTTCCTTGATCAGAGATCCTACAATGAGCAGTTCTTC.